This passage covers 27 T cell receptor beta chains from one sample sequenced in a study of OX40 agonist ivuxolimab in advanced cancers. Produced via immunoSEQ multiplex PCR; TCRdb's table is partial and in-frame only. Of 60,000 to 80,000 clones listed, 89% are singletons. Sequencing was performed on CD4+ or CD8+ T cells sorted from blood, taken in a trial of the OX40 agonist ivuxolimab. The receptors stem from an adult with an advanced solid tumor such as melanoma, head and neck, liver or kidney cancer.

The chain employs TRBV15 and TRBJ2-1, with a tentative D call TRBD1 (6 bases). Trimming stripped 0 bases from V and 13 bases from J, with 13 bases between. From germline, CDR1 is LNHNV and CDR2 YYDKDF (reference sequence). The CDR3 extends over 13 amino acids. The CDR3 reads CATSRDQGQLQFF. The CDR3 DNA follows: TGTGCCACCAGCAGAGATCAGGGGCAGTTACAGTTCTTC. Based on the CDR3 plus reference TRBV15 and TRBJ2-1, the full variable domain is DAMVIQNPRYQVTQFGKPVTLSCSQTLNHNVMYWYQQKSSQAPKLLFHYYDKDFNNEADTPDNFQSRRPNTSFCFLDIRSPGLGDTAMYLCATSRDQGQLQFFGPGTRLTVL.

This clone was counted once. CDR3 residues: CASIEGPGRQPQHF. The DNA for the CDR3 is TGTGCCAGTATAGAGGGGCCGGGGCGTCAGCCCCAGCATTTT. This chain joins TRBV19 and TRBJ1-5; TRBD1 might be the D (5 bases). The CDR3 totals 14 residues. Trimming took off 7 bases at V and 6 bases at J, with 16 bases between the two ends. CDR1 is LNHDA and CDR2 is SQIVND in the germline V gene (reference sequence).

The V gene is TRBV5-5, the J gene TRBJ1-3, with D perhaps TRBD1 (5 bases). The germline V gene encodes CDR1 SGHKS and CDR2 YYEKEE (reference sequence). With 4 bases removed from V and 4 bases from J, the gap between germline ends came to 18 bases. The length of the CDR3 is 16 residues. The CDR3 region has the DNA TGTGCCAGCAGCCCTTATGTGGGGCGCGGAGGAAACACCATATATTTT. Its protein product is CASSPYVGRGGNTIYF.

This clone has a single count. This chain joins TRBV5-1 and TRBJ2-5; D remains unclear. Germline V gene lookup returns CDR1 SGHRS and CDR2 YFSETQ. Trimming stripped 5 bases from V and 5 bases from J, with 13 bases between. The CDR3 consists of 13 residues. The CDR3 region is CASSFKGRETQYF. DNA for the CDR3: TGCGCCAGCAGTTTTAAGGGTCGGGAGACCCAGTACTTC.

V gene TRBV6-5 combines with J gene TRBJ2-1; D remains ambiguous. CDR1 and CDR2 (germline): MNHEY, SVGAGI. The CDR3 spans 16 residues. The V gene lost 2 bases and the J gene lost 5 bases, with 16 bases spanning the gap. CDR3 in DNA: TGTGCCAGCAGTTACCTTGGGGTAAGAGCCGACAATGAGCAGTTCTTC. Its protein product is CASSYLGVRADNEQFF.

The chain couples TRBV4-1 to TRBJ1-2; D not resolved. The germline V and J ends were trimmed by 1 base and 2 bases, with 11 bases remaining between them. CDR3 length: 15 residues. CDR1 is MGHRA and CDR2 is YSYEKL in the germline V gene. CDR3 amino acids: CASSQVLSGNYGYTF. CDR3 DNA: TGCGCCAGCAGCCAAGTATTGTCAGGCAACTATGGCTACACCTTC.

V and J are TRBV18 and TRBJ2-3; 7 bases map to TRBD1. The V gene end was trimmed by 7 bases and the J gene end by 5 bases; junction bases not matched to a gene: 6. CDR1 and CDR2 (germline): KGHSH, LQKENI. This CDR3 has 13 residues. CDR3 sequence: CASLTGVQDTQYF. In nucleotides, the CDR3 is TGTGCCAGCTTAACAGGGGTACAAGATACGCAGTATTTT.

The rearrangement links TRBV7-8 to TRBJ2-1, with 8 bases identical to TRBD2. The germline CDR1 and CDR2 sequences are SGHVS and FQNEAQ. Trimming cost V 6 bases and J 6 bases; bases outside gene matches: 13. This CDR3 has 16 amino acids. CDR3 bases: TGTGCCAGCAGTTTTAGGGGCGAGCGGGGGAGCAATGAGCAGTTCTTC. It encodes CASSFRGERGSNEQFF.

This clone showed up just a few times. The chain is built from TRBV4-2 and TRBJ1-5; D is ambiguous. The CDR3 covers 14 residues. Looked up from germline, CDR1 is LGHNA and CDR2 is YNFKEQ. The V and J ends lost 0 bases and 3 bases respectively, with 6 bases between them. The DNA of the CDR3 is TGTGCCAGCAGCCAAGAGGTGGTCAATCAGCCCCAGCATTTT. Its protein product is CASSQEVVNQPQHF.

CDR3 loop: CASTLGETQYF. The CDR3 DNA is TGTGCCAGCACCCTGGGGGAGACCCAGTACTTC. J is TRBJ2-5 and V is TRBV7-2; D unresolved. CDR1 and CDR2 (germline): SGHTA, FQGNSA. The V end was cut by 7 bases, the J end by 5 bases, with 8 bases between. CDR3 size: 11 residues. The complete variable domain, with remaining parts taken from reference TRBV7-2 and TRBJ2-5, reads GAGVSQSPSNKVTEKGKDVELRCDPISGHTALYWYRQSLGQGLEFLIYFQGNSAPDKSGLPSDRFSAERTGGSVSTLTIQRTQQEDSAVYLCASTLGETQYFGPGTRLLVL.

The chain links TRBV7-2 to TRBJ1-5; D is undetermined. The germline V gene encodes CDR1 SGHTA and CDR2 FQGNSA. CDR3 length: 13 residues. V was clipped by 5 bases and J by 8 bases, with 13 bases between them. The CDR3 loop reads CASSARHEEPQHF. The CDR3 bases are TGTGCCAGCAGCGCCCGCCACGAGGAGCCCCAGCATTTT.

The chain links TRBV18 to TRBJ2-5; D is ambiguous. This CDR3 contains 13 residues. In germline, CDR1 is KGHSH, CDR2 LQKENI. Trimming removed 1 base from V and 5 bases from J, with 8 bases in between. CDR3 bases: TGTGCCAGCTCACCACTGATGTTGGAGACCCAGTACTTC. Protein: CASSPLMLETQYF.

The rearrangement uses TRBV18 and TRBJ2-7; 11 bases line up with TRBD2. The CDR3 runs 17 residues. V dropped 2 bases and J dropped 4; count of bases not matched to a gene: 10. CDR1 is KGHSH and CDR2 is LQKENI in the germline V gene. The DNA of the CDR3 is TGTGCCAGCTCACCAGCTTCGAGACTAGCGGGACTTTACGAGCAGTACTTC. Translation: CASSPASRLAGLYEQYF.

The rearrangement links TRBV7-8 to TRBJ2-1; TRBD2 matches 10 bases. Germline assignment: CDR1 SGHVS and CDR2 FQNEAQ. This CDR3 contains 17 residues. J gave up 7 bases and V 5 bases, and 14 bases lay outside the gene matches. CDR3 in amino acids: CASSPPRVAGGRNEQFF. The CDR3, as DNA: TGTGCCAGCAGCCCGCCTCGGGTAGCGGGGGGTAGGAATGAGCAGTTCTTC.

The gene calls are TRBV5-5 and TRBJ2-7; 8 bases are shared with TRBD2. The CDR3 runs 17 residues. The V and J ends lost 1 base and 3 bases, in that order; junction bases with no gene match: 12. Germline-derived CDR1 and CDR2 are SGHKS and YYEKEE (reference sequence). The CDR3 region has the DNA TGTGCCAGCAGCTTGCAAGCGGGAGTGATCAGGGACTACGAGCAGTACTTC. It encodes CASSLQAGVIRDYEQYF. The whole variable domain, remainder taken from reference TRBV5-5 and TRBJ2-7, is DAGVTQSPTHLIKTRGQQVTLRCSPISGHKSVSWYQQVLGQGPQFIFQYYEKEERGRGNFPDRFSARQFPNYSSELNVNALLLGDSALYLCASSLQAGVIRDYEQYFGPGTRLTVT.

The V and J genes are TRBV6-1 and TRBJ2-1; D is undetermined. Germline V CDR1 and CDR2: MNHNS, SASEGT. V was trimmed by 6 bases and J by 8 bases, leaving 17 bases between them. CDR3 length: 14 residues. Here the CDR3 reads CASRKPGIFDEQFF. CDR3 in DNA: TGTGCCAGCAGGAAGCCGGGTATCTTTGATGAGCAGTTCTTC.

V gene TRBV19 combines with J gene TRBJ2-2; unclear D gene. CDR3 length: 12 amino acids. The V and J ends lost 4 bases and 4 bases respectively, with 4 bases between them. Germline V CDR1 and CDR2: LNHDA, SQIVND (reference sequence). CDR3: CASSTFTGELFF. The CDR3 coding sequence is TGTGCCAGTAGTACGTTCACCGGGGAGCTGTTTTTT.

The rearrangement joins TRBV11-3 to TRBJ2-5, with 8 positions matching TRBD1. The DNA end lines up better with TRBJ2-7; the J call may be wrong. In germline, CDR1 is SGHNT, CDR2 YENEEA. The CDR3 runs 13 residues. DNA of the CDR3: TGTGCCAGCAGCCCAGGGGGCGACTACGAGCAGTACTTC. This translates into CASSPGGDYEQYF.

The CDR3 region is CASSDNRVSAGNTIYF. The CDR3 DNA reads TGTGCCAGCTCTGACAACAGGGTCTCGGCTGGAAACACCATATATTTT. The rearrangement links TRBV18 to TRBJ1-3; a possible D gene is TRBD1 (6 bases). Germline lookup yields CDR1 KGHSH and CDR2 LQKENI. The CDR3 consists of 16 residues. Trimming pared 6 bases from V and 2 bases from J, leaving 17 bases between.

This sequence joins TRBV27 and TRBJ2-7, with TRBD2 matching over 10 bases. This CDR3 is built from 17 residues. Unmatched junction bases numbered 12, after V lost 4 bases and J lost 3 bases. Germline CDR1 reads MNHEY; CDR2 reads SMNVEV (reference sequence). The CDR3 loop reads CASSCRGAGGGCYEQYF. The CDR3 DNA reads as TGTGCCAGCAGTTGCCGGGGAGCGGGGGGGGGATGCTACGAGCAGTACTTC.

V and J are TRBV7-2 and TRBJ2-5; TRBD1 is a possible D gene (6 bases). Trimming cost V 6 bases and J 4 bases, with 12 bases left between them. CDR3 size: 13 residues. Per germline, CDR1 SGHTA and CDR2 FQGNSA. The chain's CDR3 is CASRPQGGETQYF. Written as DNA, the CDR3 is TGTGCCAGCAGGCCACAGGGCGGAGAGACCCAGTACTTC.

The chain carries TRBV2 and TRBJ2-7; D call uncertain. Looked up from germline, CDR1 is SNHLY and CDR2 is FYNNEI. The V end lost 7 bases, the J end lost 2 bases, and 9 bases lay between the germline ends. The length of the CDR3 is 12 residues. CDR3 region: CASTILAYEQYF. CDR3 DNA sequence: TGTGCCAGCACCATATTAGCCTACGAGCAGTACTTC.

The chain has TRBV10-1 and TRBJ2-2; D remains ambiguous. Trimming left V 2 bases short and J 0 bases short, with 13 bases between. The CDR3 consists of 17 residues. The germline V gene encodes CDR1 WNHNN and CDR2 SYGVQD (reference sequence). The CDR3 bases are TGCGCCAGCAGTGAGGACCGGGCGTCCACGAACACCGGGGAGCTGTTTTTT. Amino acid sequence: CASSEDRASTNTGELFF.

V usage is TRBV6-6 and J usage is TRBJ2-7, with D perhaps TRBD1 (5 bases). There are 13 residues in the CDR3. V was trimmed by 7 bases and J by 1 base, leaving 11 bases between them. Per germline, CDR1 MNHNY and CDR2 SVGAGI (reference sequence). The CDR3 DNA sequence: TGTGCCAGCACCGATAGACAGTCCTACGAGCAGTACTTC. Its protein is CASTDRQSYEQYF.

The rearrangement joins TRBV6-5 to TRBJ1-2, with D possibly being TRBD1 (5 bases). Per germline, CDR1 MNHEY and CDR2 SVGAGI. CDR3 length equals 14 residues. V lost 7 bases, J lost 4 bases, and 16 bases lay in between. As DNA, the CDR3 is TGTGCCAGCACCCTTTATAGGGGAGGCTATGGCTACACCTTC. It specifies CASTLYRGGYGYTF.

CDR3 protein: CASRSSPWGIYEQYF. CDR3 nucleotide sequence: TGTGCCAGCAGGTCCTCCCCTTGGGGGATCTACGAGCAGTACTTC. V is TRBV6-1 and J is TRBJ2-7; D tentatively fits TRBD1 or TRBD2 (5 bases each). V lost 6 bases, J lost 3 bases, and 18 bases lay in between. The CDR3 loop spans 15 amino acids. Per the germline V gene, CDR1 is MNHNS and CDR2 is SASEGT.

This clone was detected once. The chain couples TRBV6-1 to TRBJ1-2, with D possibly TRBD1 on 5 matching bases. Germline CDR1 MNHNS, CDR2 SASEGT. This CDR3 has 15 residues. V lost 8 bases, J lost 4 bases, and 20 bases lay in between. The CDR3 DNA reads TGTGCCAGCCAACCGGGGGGGTTCCCGGGCTATGGCTACACCTTC. Translating it yields CASQPGGFPGYGYTF.